The entry below gives a single T cell receptor (beta chain) sequence along with its context. The antigen remains unidentified. The source of the sample is a study of shared clonotypes between healthy human individuals. Study outcomes and limitations: Despite large depth, sorted-subset datasets appeared incompletely sequenced. Represented genetic and exposure-history diversity was restricted by having few donors. Clonotype sharing levels among donors were expected to vary with sequencing depth.

Deletions cut 0 bases from V and 1 base from J, with 9 bases between. Germline V gene sequence: CDR1 MNHNY, CDR2 SVGAGI (reference sequence). The CDR3 is 15 amino acids. The authors split each subset's genomic DNA evenly across several immunoSEQ plates. Profiled with immunoSEQ multiplex PCR; TCRdb holds only in-frame clones, not every one. The table has 2 million to 3 million clones, approximately 94% seen once. The source material was naive CD4+ T cells from PBMCs. Subset described: CD45RA+ positively selected. The clonotype originates from a man aged 18-30 years in good health. Some clones in this sample may be carry-over from other donors' samples. This chain links TRBV6-6 with TRBJ2-5, with D possibly matching TRBD2 (6 bases). CDR3 sequence reads: CASSYSAGRQETQYF. For the CDR3, the DNA is TGTGCCAGCAGTTACTCGGCGGGGCGCCAAGAGACCCAGTACTTC.